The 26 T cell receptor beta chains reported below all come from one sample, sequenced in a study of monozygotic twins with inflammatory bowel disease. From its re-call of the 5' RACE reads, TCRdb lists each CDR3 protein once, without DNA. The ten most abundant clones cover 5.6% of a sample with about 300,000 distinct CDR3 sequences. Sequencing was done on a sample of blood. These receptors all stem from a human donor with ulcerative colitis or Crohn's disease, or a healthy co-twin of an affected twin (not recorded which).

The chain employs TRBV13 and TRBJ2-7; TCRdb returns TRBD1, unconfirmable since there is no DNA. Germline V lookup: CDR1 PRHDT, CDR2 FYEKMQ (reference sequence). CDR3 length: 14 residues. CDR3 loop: CASREQGALGEQYF.

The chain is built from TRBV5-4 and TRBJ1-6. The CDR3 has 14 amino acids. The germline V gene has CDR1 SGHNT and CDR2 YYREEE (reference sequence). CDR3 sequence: CASSLEVNSKALHF.

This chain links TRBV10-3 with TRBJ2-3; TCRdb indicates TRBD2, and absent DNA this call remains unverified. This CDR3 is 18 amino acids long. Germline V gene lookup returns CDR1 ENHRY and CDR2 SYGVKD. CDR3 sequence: CAIRRGSGRAVSTDTQYF.

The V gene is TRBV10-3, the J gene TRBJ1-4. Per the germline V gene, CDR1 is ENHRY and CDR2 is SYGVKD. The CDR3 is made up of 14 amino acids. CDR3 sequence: CAISEDVHNEKLFF.

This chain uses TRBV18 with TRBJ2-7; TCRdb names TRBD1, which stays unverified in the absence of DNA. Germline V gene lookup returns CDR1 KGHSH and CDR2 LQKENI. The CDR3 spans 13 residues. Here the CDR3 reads CASSPGQTSEQYF.

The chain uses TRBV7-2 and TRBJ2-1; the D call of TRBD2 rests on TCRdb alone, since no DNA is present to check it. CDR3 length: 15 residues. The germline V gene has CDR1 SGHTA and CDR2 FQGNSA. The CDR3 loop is CASSLERNLAYEQFF. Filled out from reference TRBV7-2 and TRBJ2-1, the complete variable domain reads GAGVSQSPSNKVTEKGKDVELRCDPISGHTALYWYRQSLGQGLEFLIYFQGNSAPDKSGLPSDRFSAERTGGSVSTLTIQRTQQEDSAVYLCASSLERNLAYEQFFGPGTRLTVL.

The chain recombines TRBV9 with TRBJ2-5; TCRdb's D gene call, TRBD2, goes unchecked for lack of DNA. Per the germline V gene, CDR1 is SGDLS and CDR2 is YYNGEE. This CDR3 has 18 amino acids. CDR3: CASSPNPSSGKYQETQYF. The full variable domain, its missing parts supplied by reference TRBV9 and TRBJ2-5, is DSGVTQTPKHLITATGQRVTLRCSPRSGDLSVYWYQQSLDQGLQFLIQYYNGEERAKGNILERFSAQQFPDLHSELNLSSLELGDSALYFCASSPNPSSGKYQETQYFGPGTRLLVL.

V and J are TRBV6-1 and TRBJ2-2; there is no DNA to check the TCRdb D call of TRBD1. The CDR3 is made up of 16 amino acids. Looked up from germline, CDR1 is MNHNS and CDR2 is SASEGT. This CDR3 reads CASRTAPGTYTGELFF.

CDR3 residues: CASSYTSTRNTDTQYF. V and J are TRBV6-5 and TRBJ2-3; checking the TCRdb D call of TRBD2 is not possible without DNA. Germline V gene data show CDR1 as MNHEY and CDR2 as SVGAGI. This CDR3 region has 16 residues.

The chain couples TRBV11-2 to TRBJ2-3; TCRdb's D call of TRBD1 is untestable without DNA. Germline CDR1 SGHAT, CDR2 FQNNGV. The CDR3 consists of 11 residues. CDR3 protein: CASSQDIAQYF.

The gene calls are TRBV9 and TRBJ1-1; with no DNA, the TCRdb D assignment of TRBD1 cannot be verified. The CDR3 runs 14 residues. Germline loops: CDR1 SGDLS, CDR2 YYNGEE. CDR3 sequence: CASSVMDRRTEAFF.

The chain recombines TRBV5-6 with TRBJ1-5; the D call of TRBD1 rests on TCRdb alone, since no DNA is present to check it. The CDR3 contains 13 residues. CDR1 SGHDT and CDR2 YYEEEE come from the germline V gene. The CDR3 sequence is CAGGQGWYQPQHF. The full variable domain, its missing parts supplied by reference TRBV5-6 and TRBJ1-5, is DAGVTQSPTHLIKTRGQQVTLRCSPKSGHDTVSWYQQALGQGPQFIFQYYEEEERQRGNFPDRFSGHQFPNYSSELNVNALLLGDSALYLCAGGQGWYQPQHFGDGTRLSIL.

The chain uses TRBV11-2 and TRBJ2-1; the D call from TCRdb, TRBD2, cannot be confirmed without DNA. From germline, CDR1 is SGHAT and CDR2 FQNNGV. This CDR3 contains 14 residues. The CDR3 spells CASSFLARTVEQFF.

CDR3 amino acids: CASSFPGQGRGTGELFF. This sequence joins TRBV6-2 or TRBV6-3 and TRBJ2-2; TCRdb selects TRBD1, and the lack of DNA leaves this call unchecked. Germline-derived CDR1 and CDR2 are MNHEY and SVGEGT. The CDR3 spans 17 residues.

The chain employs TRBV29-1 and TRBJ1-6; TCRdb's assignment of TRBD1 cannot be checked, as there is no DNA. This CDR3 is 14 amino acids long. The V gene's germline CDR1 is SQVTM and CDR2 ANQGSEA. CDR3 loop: CSVRTGTGDSPLHF.

The CDR3: CATSRPQGGYTEAFF. The chain employs TRBV15 and TRBJ1-1; TCRdb indicates TRBD1, and absent DNA this call remains unverified. Germline V gene data show CDR1 as LNHNV and CDR2 as YYDKDF (reference sequence). The CDR3 runs 15 residues.

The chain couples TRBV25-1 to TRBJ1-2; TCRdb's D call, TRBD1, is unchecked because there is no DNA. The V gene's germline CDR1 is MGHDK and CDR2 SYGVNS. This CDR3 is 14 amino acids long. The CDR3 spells CASSENARENGYTF.

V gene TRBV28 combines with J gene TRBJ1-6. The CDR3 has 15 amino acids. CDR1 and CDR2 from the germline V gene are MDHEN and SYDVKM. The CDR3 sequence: CASRDGRSYNSPLHF.

CDR3 residues: CASSQTGRSSYNEQFF. V is TRBV7-8 and J is TRBJ2-1; there is no DNA to check the TCRdb D call of TRBD1. The CDR3 is 16 residues long. Germline CDR1 is SGHVS and CDR2 is FQNEAQ.

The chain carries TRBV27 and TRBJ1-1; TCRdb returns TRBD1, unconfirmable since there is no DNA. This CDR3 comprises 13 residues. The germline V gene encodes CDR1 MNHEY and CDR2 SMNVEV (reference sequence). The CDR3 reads CASSPGTVTEAFF.

The CDR3 reads CASSSVGWNYGYTF. V is TRBV6-5 and J is TRBJ1-2. The CDR3 has 14 amino acids. Germline V CDR1 and CDR2: MNHEY, SVGAGI.

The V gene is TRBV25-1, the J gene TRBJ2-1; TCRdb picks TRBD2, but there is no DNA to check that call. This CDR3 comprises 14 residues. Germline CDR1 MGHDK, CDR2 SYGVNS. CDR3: CASIGTSGRTEQFF.

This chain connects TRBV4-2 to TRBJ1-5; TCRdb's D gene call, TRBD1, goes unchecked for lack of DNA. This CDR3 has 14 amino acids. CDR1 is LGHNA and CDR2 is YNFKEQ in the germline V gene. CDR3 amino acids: CASSQDVPGQPQHF.

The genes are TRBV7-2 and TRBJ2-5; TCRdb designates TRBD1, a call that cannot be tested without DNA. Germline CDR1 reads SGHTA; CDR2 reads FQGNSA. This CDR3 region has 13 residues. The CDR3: CASSPSREETQYF.

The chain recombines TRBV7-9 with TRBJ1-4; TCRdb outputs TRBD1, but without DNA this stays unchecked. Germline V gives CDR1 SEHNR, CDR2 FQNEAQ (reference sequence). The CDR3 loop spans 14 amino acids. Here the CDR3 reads CASSFTGTGAKLFF.

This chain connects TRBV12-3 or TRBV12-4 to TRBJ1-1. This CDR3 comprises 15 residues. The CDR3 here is CASSSGQSYLAEAFF.